Below are 28 T cell receptor beta chains sequenced from a single sample in a study of CD8+CD57+ T cells in acquired aplastic anemia. Genomic DNA served as template for TCR beta VDJ and CDR3 profiling. MiXCR was run by TCRdb on the reads, yielding one entry per CDR3 protein. The sample yields about 160,000 distinct CDR3 sequences, 35% to 55% seen once. Sequencing input: sorted CD4+, CD8+, or CD8+CD57+ T cells (not recorded which) from PBMCs. The receptors were sampled from a human donor in good health.

The chain is built from TRBV19 and TRBJ1-5; D is possibly TRBD1 (5 bases). V lost 6 bases to trimming and J lost 7 bases, with 13 bases between them. From germline, CDR1 is LNHDA and CDR2 SQIVND (reference sequence). CDR3 size: 13 residues. The CDR3 region is CASRGIRGQPQHF. Here the CDR3 DNA reads TGTGCCAGTAGAGGGATTCGGGGGCAGCCCCAGCATTTT. Full variable domain (remainder filled in from reference TRBV19 and TRBJ1-5): DGGITQSPKYLFRKEGQNVTLSCEQNLNHDAMYWYRQDPGQGLRLIYYSQIVNDFQKGDIAEGYSVSREKKESFPLTVTSAQKNPTAFYLCASRGIRGQPQHFGDGTRLSIL.

The chain uses TRBV7-2 and TRBJ2-2, with TRBD1 as a possible D gene (6 bases). The germline gives CDR1 SGHTA, CDR2 FQGNSA. V was shortened by 6 bases and J by 6 bases, with 11 bases between the two germline ends. This CDR3 has 13 residues. This chain's CDR3 is CASSKQGSGELFF. DNA of the CDR3: TGTGCCAGCAGTAAACAGGGCTCCGGGGAGCTGTTTTTT.

This clonotype was found many times. This chain uses TRBV10-3 with TRBJ1-1; D gene ambiguous. The CDR3 runs 14 residues. The germline CDR1 and CDR2 sequences are ENHRY and SYGVKD. Trimming removed 5 bases from V and 1 base from J, with 11 bases in between. The CDR3 sequence is CAISPGLPNTEAFF. The DNA for the CDR3 is TGTGCCATCAGTCCCGGACTGCCGAACACTGAAGCTTTCTTT.

This clonotype was seen repeatedly, ten times or more. The genes are TRBV27 and TRBJ2-7; possibly TRBD1 for D (5 bases). This CDR3 contains 15 residues. Germline V lookup: CDR1 MNHEY, CDR2 SMNVEV (reference sequence). The germline V and J ends were trimmed by 4 bases and 0 bases, with 13 bases remaining between them. The DNA of the CDR3 is TGTGCCAGCAGTTCCCTGCGACAGCACTCCTACGAGCAGTACTTC. Protein product: CASSSLRQHSYEQYF.

As for this clonotype: Mismatch with germline at one junction end may stem from a read error. The genes are TRBV6-5 and TRBJ2-7; D is possibly TRBD2 (6 bases). The length of the CDR3 is 15 residues. Germline values: CDR1 MNHEY, CDR2 SVGAGI. The CDR3 DNA follows: TGTGCCATCAGTTACCGGTGGGCGGGAATCTACGAGCAGTACTTC. This translates into CAISYRWAGIYEQYF.

The V and J genes are TRBV11-2 and TRBJ2-3; D remains unclear. From germline, CDR1 is SGHAT and CDR2 FQNNGV. The V gene lost 4 bases and the J gene lost 2 bases, with 16 bases spanning the gap. The CDR3 loop spans 16 amino acids. CDR3 bases: TGTGCCAGCAGCTGGACCTTTAACCCCCCCACAGATACGCAGTATTTT. Translating it yields CASSWTFNPPTDTQYF.

This clonotype has at least ten counts. This chain links TRBV20-1 with TRBJ1-1, with D possibly TRBD1 on 6 matching bases. V lost 5 bases, J lost 3 bases, and 19 bases lay in between. Germline CDR1 and CDR2: DFQATT and SNEGSKA (reference sequence). The CDR3 is 15 residues long. This CDR3 reads CSAGPWGGSYTEAFF. The CDR3, as DNA: TGCAGTGCTGGGCCATGGGGGGGCTCGTACACTGAAGCTTTCTTT.

This clonotype appeared many times. This chain links TRBV4-2 with TRBJ2-1; maybe TRBD2 (7 bases). The CDR3 length is 15 residues. Germline V gene lookup returns CDR1 LGHNA and CDR2 YNFKEQ. Trimming took 7 bases from V and 4 from J, leaving 17 bases between them. DNA for the CDR3: TGTGCCAGCACCATACAGGGACTACCATACAATGAGCAGTTCTTC. Its protein is CASTIQGLPYNEQFF.

The chain couples TRBV6-5 to TRBJ2-2; D may be TRBD1 or TRBD2 (5 bases each). The CDR3 has 17 amino acids. Germline assignment: CDR1 MNHEY and CDR2 SVGAGI. Trimming pared 2 bases from V and 2 bases from J, leaving 15 bases between. Written as DNA, the CDR3 is TGTGCCAGCAGTTACCTCGGGGCTGACGGAAACACCGGGGAGCTGTTTTTT. This gives the protein CASSYLGADGNTGELFF.

The chain recombines TRBV20-1 with TRBJ2-1; tentatively, D is TRBD2 (6 bases). There are 14 residues in the CDR3. The germline gives CDR1 DFQATT, CDR2 SNEGSKA (reference sequence). Between the trimmed V and J ends, which lost 3 bases and 6 bases, there was a span of 15 bases. The CDR3 nucleotides read TGCAGTGCTAGGGGGGGACCGGGCCCCAATGAGCAGTTCTTC. Translating it yields CSARGGPGPNEQFF.

This clonotype has a handful of counts. This chain links TRBV2 with TRBJ1-6; no clear D. This CDR3 has 12 residues. The germline gives CDR1 SNHLY, CDR2 FYNNEI. Trimming took off 3 bases at V and 7 bases at J, with 4 bases between the two ends. This chain's CDR3 is CASSDGNSPLHF. The DNA of the CDR3 is TGTGCCAGCAGTGATGGGAATTCACCCCTCCACTTT.

V is TRBV11-3 and J is TRBJ2-7; TRBD1 matches 8 bases. V gave up 5 bases and J gave up 1 base; unmatched junction bases: 7. This CDR3 contains 15 residues. Germline CDR1 and CDR2: SGHNT and YENEEA. This chain's CDR3 is CASSPRTGLSYEQYF. The CDR3 coding sequence is TGTGCCAGCAGCCCACGGACAGGGTTGTCCTACGAGCAGTACTTC.

This chain links TRBV25-1 with TRBJ1-2; D is ambiguous. Trimming took 3 bases from V and 0 from J, leaving 11 bases between them. The germline CDR1 and CDR2 sequences are MGHDK and SYGVNS. This CDR3 is 15 amino acids long. CDR3 nucleotide sequence: TGTGCCAGCAGTGACCCTAACCCATCTAACTATGGCTACACCTTC. This encodes CASSDPNPSNYGYTF.

Of note for this clonotype: The CDR3 does not close with the conserved phenylalanine or tryptophan, likely indicating a read error. The chain uses TRBV12-3 or TRBV12-4 and TRBJ2-7; TRBD1 agrees at 11 bases. There are 13 residues in the CDR3. V gave up 6 bases and J gave up 7 bases; unmatched junction bases: 5. The CDR3 bases are TGTGCCAGCAGGTCGGACAGGGGGCATGAGCAGTACCTC. Translating gives CASRSDRGHEQYL.

This clonotype was found many times. CDR3 DNA sequence: TGTGCCAGCAGGGGGTTGAAGAGAAATGAAAAACTGTTTTTT. Its protein product is CASRGLKRNEKLFF. The V gene is TRBV6-1, the J gene TRBJ1-4; D is unresolved. V lost 6 bases to trimming and J lost 5 bases, with 13 bases between them. The CDR3 runs 14 residues. The germline CDR1 and CDR2 sequences are MNHNS and SASEGT.

This clonotype was counted between two and nine times. This clone may be a read error of a much larger clone one base away. In this CDR3 the conserved last residue, phenylalanine or tryptophan, is missing, so a read error is likely. The chain employs TRBV4-1 and TRBJ2-7, with D possibly matching TRBD1 (5 bases). Germline loops: CDR1 MGHRA, CDR2 YSYEKL. There are 16 residues in the CDR3. With 0 bases removed from V and 2 bases from J, the gap between germline ends came to 14 bases. The CDR3 DNA follows: TGCGCCAGCAGCCAAGATCTGGACAAAGATCCCTACGAGCAGTACTCC. Translating gives CASSQDLDKDPYEQYS.

The chain joins TRBV19 to TRBJ2-2, with TRBD1 as a possible D gene (6 bases). Between the trimmed V and J ends, which lost 6 bases and 8 bases, there was a span of 19 bases. This CDR3 is built from 15 residues. The germline gives CDR1 LNHDA, CDR2 SQIVND (reference sequence). The CDR3 coding sequence is TGTGCCAGTAGAGAAGACAGGTCCTCGTGGGGGGAGCTGTTTTTT. Translated: CASREDRSSWGELFF.

This clonotype was detected many times. V usage is TRBV9 and J usage is TRBJ2-5, with 9 bases aligning to TRBD1. The trim removed 3 bases at V and 5 bases at J, leaving 8 bases unmatched. The CDR3 has 15 residues. Germline lookup yields CDR1 SGDLS and CDR2 YYNGEE. For the CDR3, the DNA is TGTGCCAGCAGCGGGGGGGACAGGGCCTTTGAGACCCAGTACTTC. The encoded protein is CASSGGDRAFETQYF.

The chain joins TRBV6-2 or TRBV6-3 to TRBJ2-2; 7 nucleotides agree with TRBD1. Germline V gene sequence: CDR1 MNHEY, CDR2 SVGEGT. There are 15 residues in the CDR3. V lost 4 bases, J lost 4 bases, and 6 bases stayed unmatched. The CDR3 nucleotides are TGTGCCAGCAGTTCGGGCAGGGGGAGCACCGGGGAGCTGTTTTTT. Its protein is CASSSGRGSTGELFF.

In its sample, this clonotype was seen a few times. The V gene is TRBV7-4, the J gene TRBJ2-5; TRBD1 agrees at 7 bases. The CDR3 runs 13 residues. Trimming took 6 bases from V and 3 from J; bases not matched to a gene: 4. CDR1 is SGHVT and CDR2 is SQSDAQ in the germline V gene. The CDR3 sequence: CASRIGTEETQYF. CDR3 coding DNA: TGTGCCAGCAGGATCGGGACAGAAGAGACCCAGTACTTC.

This clonotype was picked up many times. The chain joins TRBV12-3 or TRBV12-4 to TRBJ2-5; the D is unclear. CDR3 length: 11 residues. Trimming pared 6 bases from V and 1 base from J, leaving 3 bases between. The CDR3, as DNA: TGTGCCAGCAGAATCCAAGAGACCCAGTACTTC. It yields the protein CASRIQETQYF.

A few counts support this clonotype. This may be a read error: a much more frequent sequence differs by one nucleotide. The chain carries TRBV13 and TRBJ2-2, with D possibly matching TRBD2 (5 bases). The CDR3 loop spans 14 amino acids. Looked up from germline, CDR1 is PRHDT and CDR2 is FYEKMQ (reference sequence). CDR3 protein: CASSFRVGAGDLFF. The CDR3 bases are TGTGCCAGCAGTTTCAGAGTAGGAGCCGGGGATCTGTTTTTT.

Notes on this clonotype: Possible read error: a much larger clone is one base away. The CDR3 end shows no conserved phenylalanine or tryptophan, and so a read error is likely. The rearrangement joins TRBV12-3 or TRBV12-4 to TRBJ1-1, with D tentatively TRBD1 (5 bases). CDR3 length equals 14 residues. V was pared by 7 bases and J by 5 bases, with 17 bases between. CDR3 loop: CASTPAGSWTEAFL. The CDR3 DNA reads TGTGCCAGCACCCCGGCAGGGAGTTGGACTGAAGCTTTCCTT.

In this sample, this clonotype turned up many times. CDR3 sequence (DNA): TGTGCCAGTAGTATACGGGGACCGGGAGGAGCTTTCTTT. Protein product: CASSIRGPGGAFF. The chain carries TRBV19 and TRBJ1-1; D is possibly TRBD1 (5 bases). The CDR3 loop spans 13 amino acids. V was cut by 2 bases and J by 10 bases, with 14 bases left in between. Germline CDR1 reads LNHDA; CDR2 reads SQIVND (reference sequence).

This clonotype occurred many times. The CDR3 DNA sequence: TGTGCCAGCGCTAGGACAGGGGGTAACGGTAATTCACCCCTCCACTTT. Its translation is CASARTGGNGNSPLHF. The rearrangement links TRBV6-1 to TRBJ1-6; 10 bases map to TRBD1. CDR1 and CDR2 (germline): MNHNS, SASEGT. V was pared by 8 bases and J by 6 bases, with 10 bases of the junction left unmatched. The CDR3 spans 16 residues.

The rearrangement uses TRBV20-1 and TRBJ2-7; 7 bases fit TRBD2. CDR1 DFQATT and CDR2 SNEGSKA come from the germline V gene (reference sequence). V was clipped by 8 bases and J by 1 base; unmatched bases: 8. The length of the CDR3 is 13 residues. The CDR3 spells CSIGGSRSYEQYF. DNA for the CDR3: TGCAGTATCGGGGGGAGTAGGTCCTACGAGCAGTACTTC.

This clonotype was recorded many times. This chain uses TRBV10-3 with TRBJ2-2; TRBD1 is a possible D gene (6 bases). Germline-derived CDR1 and CDR2 are ENHRY and SYGVKD. The germline V and J ends were trimmed by 4 bases and 2 bases, with 11 bases remaining between them. The CDR3 totals 15 residues. CDR3 DNA: TGTGCCATCAGTGGCAGGACAGCAAACACCGGGGAGCTGTTTTTT. Amino acid sequence: CAISGRTANTGELFF.

The chain employs TRBV19 and TRBJ1-6; unclear D gene. The V gene lost 0 bases and the J gene lost 8 bases, with 8 bases spanning the gap. CDR1 is LNHDA and CDR2 is SQIVND in the germline V gene (reference sequence). The CDR3 extends over 14 amino acids. This chain's CDR3 is CASSIDRGYSPLHF. CDR3 sequence (DNA): TGTGCCAGTAGTATAGACCGGGGTTATTCACCCCTCCACTTT.